This TCR beta chain stems from a study of shared clonotypes between healthy human individuals. Broader study findings: Roughly 4.7% was the fraction of naive CD4 clonotypes found shared across several donors. The sole specimen, blood, was sampled, and tissue repertoires likely differ. Non-shared clonotypes showed lower generation probabilities than clonotypes common to all four donors.

Profiling relied on immunoSEQ multiplex PCR, and the TCRdb table lists in-frame clones only, not all of them. Counted here are 2 million to 2.5 million clones, under 95% occurring once; the ten biggest clones make up approximately 0.41%. Note on this clone: Its antigen remains unknown. Other DNA sequences from this sample encode an identical CDR3 as well.

The J segment lost 5 bases and the V segment lost 0 bases, leaving 0 bases of the junction unmatched. The CDR3 is made up of 13 amino acids. Germline CDR1 and CDR2: SGHTA and FQGNSA. The chain recombines TRBV7-2 with TRBJ2-5, with 7 bases fitting TRBD2. This sequence originates from a man younger than 35 in good health. Some clones in this sample may be carry-over from other donors' samples. The sequenced material came from naive CD4+ T cells from PBMCs. Subset meaning: CD45RA+ positively selected. The CDR3 reads CASSLAGGETQYF. DNA of the CDR3: TGTGCCAGCAGCTTAGCGGGGGGGGAGACCCAGTACTTC.